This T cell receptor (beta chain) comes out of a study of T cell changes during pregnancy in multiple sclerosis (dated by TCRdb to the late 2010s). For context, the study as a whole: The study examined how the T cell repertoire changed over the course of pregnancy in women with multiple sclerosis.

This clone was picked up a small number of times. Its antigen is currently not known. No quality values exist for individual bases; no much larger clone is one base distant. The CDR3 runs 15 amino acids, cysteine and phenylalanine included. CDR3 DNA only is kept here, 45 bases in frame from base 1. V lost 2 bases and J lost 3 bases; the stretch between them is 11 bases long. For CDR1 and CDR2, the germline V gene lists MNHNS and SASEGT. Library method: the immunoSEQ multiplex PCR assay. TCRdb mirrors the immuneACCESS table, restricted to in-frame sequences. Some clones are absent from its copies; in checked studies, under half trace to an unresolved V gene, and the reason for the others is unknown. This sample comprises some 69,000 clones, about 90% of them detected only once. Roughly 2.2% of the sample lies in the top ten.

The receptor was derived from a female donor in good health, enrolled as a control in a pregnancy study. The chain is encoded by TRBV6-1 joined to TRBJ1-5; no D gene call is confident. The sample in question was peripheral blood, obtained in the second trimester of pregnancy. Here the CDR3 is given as CASSEIDTFNQPQHF. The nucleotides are TGTGCCAGCAGTGAAATCGACACCTTCAATCAGCCCCAGCATTTT.